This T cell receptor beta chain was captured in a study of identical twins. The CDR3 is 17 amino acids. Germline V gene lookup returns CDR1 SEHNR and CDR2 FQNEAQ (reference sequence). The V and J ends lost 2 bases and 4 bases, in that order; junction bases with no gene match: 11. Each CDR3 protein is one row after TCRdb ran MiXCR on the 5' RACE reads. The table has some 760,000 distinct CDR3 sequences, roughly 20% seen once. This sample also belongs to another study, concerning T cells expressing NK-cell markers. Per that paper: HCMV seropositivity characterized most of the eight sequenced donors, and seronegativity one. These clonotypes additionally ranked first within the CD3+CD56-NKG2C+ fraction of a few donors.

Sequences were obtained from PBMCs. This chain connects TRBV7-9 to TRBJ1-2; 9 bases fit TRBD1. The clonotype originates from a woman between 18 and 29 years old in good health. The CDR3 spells CASSLTPGQGGSYGYTF. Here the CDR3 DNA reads TGTGCCAGCAGCTTAACACCGGGACAGGGCGGGAGCTATGGCTACACCTTC.